This T cell receptor beta chain is drawn from a study of blood T cell repertoires in COVID-19. In the study overall: Samples taken during acute and convalescent COVID-19 were collected in the United States, Italy and Spain. From T cells, B-cell-depleted T cells, or PBMCs came the material, which was cDNA or gDNA.

Original analysis: Amplification from reference gene primers served as the basis for estimated nucleated cell counts. Assay used: immunoSEQ multiplex PCR; TCRdb lists only in-frame clones, some missing. V, J and clone size are taken as reported in that table, and D and trimming were inferred from the DNA itself. The sample lists about 270,000 clones, under 90% occurring once. The sample taken for sequencing was peripheral blood. The origin of this receptor is a human donor in a cohort sampled during active COVID-19.

The CDR3 here is CASSLSTGNGYTF. The CDR3 bases are TGTGCCAGCAGCTTATCGACAGGGAATGGCTACACCTTC. The chain combines TRBV7-8 with TRBJ1-2; TRBD1 agrees at 7 bases. Germline lookup yields CDR1 SGHVS and CDR2 FQNEAQ. The CDR3 contains 13 residues. V was clipped by 2 bases and J by 6 bases; unmatched bases: 3.